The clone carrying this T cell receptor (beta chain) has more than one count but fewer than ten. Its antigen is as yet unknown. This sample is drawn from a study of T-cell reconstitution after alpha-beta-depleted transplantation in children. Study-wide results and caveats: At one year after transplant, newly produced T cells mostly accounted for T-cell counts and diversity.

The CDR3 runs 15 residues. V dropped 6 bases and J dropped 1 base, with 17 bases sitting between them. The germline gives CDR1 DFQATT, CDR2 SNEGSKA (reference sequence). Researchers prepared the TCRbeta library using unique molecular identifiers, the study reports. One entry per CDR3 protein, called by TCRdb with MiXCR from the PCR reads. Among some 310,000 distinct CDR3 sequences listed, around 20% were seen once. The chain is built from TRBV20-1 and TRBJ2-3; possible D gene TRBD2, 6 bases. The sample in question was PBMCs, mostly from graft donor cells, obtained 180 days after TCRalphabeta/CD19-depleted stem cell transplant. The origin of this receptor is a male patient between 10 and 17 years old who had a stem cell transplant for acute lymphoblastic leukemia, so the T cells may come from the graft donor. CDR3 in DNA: TGCAGTGCCACCCTCCCTAGCGAGCGCACAGATACGCAGTATTTT. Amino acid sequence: CSATLPSERTDTQYF.